This T cell receptor beta chain was profiled in a study of blood T cell repertoires in COVID-19. Study background: T cells, B-cell-depleted T cells, or PBMCs supplied cDNA or gDNA.

TCRdb's copy holds only in-frame clones and misses some; the assay was immunoSEQ multiplex PCR. The table records some 270,000 clones, about nine tenths of them present only once. Which cohort a participant joined came from the clinical history participants gave. Cohort 3 donors were reported recovered after two negative PCRs, clearance, or symptom resolution. The count of this clone is one. Sequenced sample: PBMCs or T cells enriched from blood (not recorded which). This TCR derives from a woman aged 35 to 49 who had recovered from COVID-19.

The CDR3 protein is CASNYRGGNYGYTF. In DNA form, the CDR3 reads TGTGCCAGTAATTACAGGGGCGGTAACTATGGCTACACCTTC. The genes are TRBV19 and TRBJ1-2; 7 bases agree with TRBD1. J was trimmed by 1 base and V by 7 bases; bases with no gene match: 6. This CDR3 is built from 14 residues. Germline CDR1 LNHDA, CDR2 SQIVND (reference sequence).